This entry lists 26 T cell receptor beta chains sequenced from one sample in a study of naive and memory T cell subsets. The beta constant-region primer was an equimolar mix of two oligonucleotides covering TRBC1 and TRBC2. Ligated cDNA was amplified by four rounds of PCR with nested alpha and beta constant-region primers and SP2. TCRdb passed the UMI-ligation and nested PCR reads through MiXCR, listing each CDR3 protein once. The sample lists about 90,000 distinct CDR3 sequences; approximately 11% were seen once. No antigens are known for them. Study-level findings and limits: Especially in CD8 cells, naive repertoires contained a few larger clonotypes, possibly CD45RA-re-expressing memory cells.

The sample comprised naive CD4+ T cells from blood. Source of these receptors: a human donor in good health.

This clonotype was counted ten times or more. This rearrangement joins TRBV29-1 to TRBJ2-1; D assignment may be TRBD1 or TRBD2 (6 bases each). The CDR3 length is 13 residues. V lost 7 bases and J lost 5, with 15 bases in between. Germline assignment: CDR1 SQVTM and CDR2 ANQGSEA. CDR3 amino acids: CSAGGTRDNEQFF. CDR3 DNA sequence: TGCAGCGCCGGAGGGACACGCGACAATGAGCAGTTCTTC.

The chain is built from TRBV19 and TRBJ2-1; D unclear. Per germline, CDR1 LNHDA and CDR2 SQIVND (reference sequence). Trimming took 5 bases from V and 2 from J, leaving 7 bases between them. CDR3 size: 13 residues. The CDR3, as DNA: TGTGCCAGTAGTGACCCCCCCTACAATGAGCAGTTCTTC. It translates to CASSDPPYNEQFF.

A single count supports this clonotype. This chain uses TRBV7-2 with TRBJ2-6; 10 positions match TRBD2. V was pared by 5 bases and J by 0 bases, with 10 bases of the junction left unmatched. This CDR3 is 19 amino acids long. Germline V lookup: CDR1 SGHTA, CDR2 FQGNSA. CDR3 amino acids: CASSHRTGLANSGANVLTF. The CDR3 DNA follows: TGTGCCAGCAGCCACAGAACGGGACTAGCGAACTCTGGGGCCAACGTCCTGACTTTC.

This clonotype was seen a handful of times. The chain couples TRBV21-1 to TRBJ2-4; the table names TRBD1, a call not compared with the DNA. TRBV21-1 is labeled a pseudogene. The CDR3 loop spans 11 amino acids. The CDR3 spells CASSPQGSEYF. The CDR3 nucleotides read TGTGCCAGCAGCCCACAGGGGTCGGAGTACTTC.

This clonotype was counted a single time. J is TRBJ2-2 and V is TRBV6-2 or TRBV6-3; D remains ambiguous. Germline V lookup: CDR1 MNHEY, CDR2 SVGEGT. V gave up 2 bases and J gave up 1 base, with 5 bases separating them. The CDR3 is 14 residues long. CDR3: CASSYGRNTGELFF. CDR3 nucleotide sequence: TGTGCCAGCAGTTACGGTAGGAACACCGGGGAGCTGTTTTTT.

Many counts were recorded for this clonotype. The chain is built from TRBV7-3 and TRBJ2-3, with D tentatively TRBD2 (6 bases). Germline assignment: CDR1 SGHTA and CDR2 FQGTGA. CDR3 length: 16 residues. Trimming removed 2 bases from V and 0 bases from J, with 12 bases in between. DNA of the CDR3: TGTGCCAGCAGCTTACAGGCACTAGCTAGCACAGATACGCAGTATTTT. Translated, it gives CASSLQALASTDTQYF.

This clonotype occurred a few times. The chain uses TRBV6-6 and TRBJ1-5; 7 bases match TRBD1. Germline V gene sequence: CDR1 MNHNY, CDR2 SVGAGI (reference sequence). CDR3 length equals 15 residues. V was clipped by 6 bases and J by 0 bases; unmatched bases: 5. The CDR3 DNA sequence: TGTGCCAGCAGGGGGGACAGTTATAGCAATCAGCCCCAGCATTTT. This gives the protein CASRGDSYSNQPQHF.

The chain links TRBV12-3 or TRBV12-4 to TRBJ2-7, with 12 positions matching TRBD2. The CDR3 consists of 19 residues. V was pared by 0 bases and J by 4 bases, with 13 bases of the junction left unmatched. Here the CDR3 reads CASSLARTSGRSRGYEQYF. CDR3 coding DNA: TGTGCCAGCAGTTTAGCGCGCACTAGCGGGAGGTCCAGGGGGTACGAGCAGTACTTC.

This clonotype has more than one count but fewer than ten. V is TRBV9 and J is TRBJ2-3; D gene ambiguous. Germline V gene sequence: CDR1 SGDLS, CDR2 YYNGEE. The CDR3 is 15 amino acids. V was clipped by 2 bases and J by 1 base, with 11 bases between them. CDR3 nucleotides: TGTGCCAGCAGCGTTCGCTCCACAGGCACAGATACGCAGTATTTT. Protein sequence: CASSVRSTGTDTQYF. The whole variable domain, filled in from reference TRBV9 and TRBJ2-3, reads DSGVTQTPKHLITATGQRVTLRCSPRSGDLSVYWYQQSLDQGLQFLIQYYNGEERAKGNILERFSAQQFPDLHSELNLSSLELGDSALYFCASSVRSTGTDTQYFGPGTRLTVL.

The genes are TRBV30 and TRBJ1-5; D gene ambiguous. The CDR3 has 13 amino acids. Germline V gene sequence: CDR1 GTSNPN, CDR2 SVGIG (reference sequence). The V gene lost 0 bases and the J gene lost 6 bases, with 9 bases spanning the gap. CDR3 in amino acids: CAWSVSFGQPQHF. CDR3 in DNA: TGTGCCTGGAGTGTCTCGTTCGGTCAGCCCCAGCATTTT.

There are many counts of this clonotype. The genes are TRBV18 and TRBJ2-5; D remains unclear. The V end lost 2 bases, the J end lost 5 bases, and 9 bases lay between the germline ends. CDR1 is KGHSH, CDR2 LQKENI, per germline. The CDR3 runs 13 residues. The CDR3 is CASSPTTVETQYF. In DNA form, the CDR3 reads TGTGCCAGCTCACCAACAACCGTCGAGACCCAGTACTTC.

The CDR3 coding sequence is TGTGCCAGCAGCTTAGCAAGGACAGTTGAAGCTTTCTTT. Translation gives CASSLARTVEAFF. This chain links TRBV7-2 with TRBJ1-1; the D gene is possibly TRBD1 (6 bases). The CDR3 has 13 residues. Germline CDR1 is SGHTA and CDR2 is FQGNSA. V shed 0 bases and J shed 7 bases, with 9 bases lying between them.

This chain connects TRBV13 to TRBJ2-5; D gene ambiguous. Germline V gene sequence: CDR1 PRHDT, CDR2 FYEKMQ (reference sequence). The CDR3 is made up of 13 amino acids. V was shortened by 8 bases and J by 1 base, with 11 bases between the two germline ends. Here the CDR3 reads CASGRLGQETQYF. The CDR3 DNA reads as TGTGCCAGCGGTCGATTAGGCCAAGAGACCCAGTACTTC. The entire variable domain, with the rest obtained from reference TRBV13 and TRBJ2-5, is as follows: AAGVIQSPRHLIKEKRETATLKCYPIPRHDTVYWYQQGPGQDPQFLISFYEKMQSDKGSIPDRFSAQQFSDYHSELNMSSLELGDSALYFCASGRLGQETQYFGPGTRLLVL.

CDR3 in amino acids: CASSQEPDGRGYEQYF. CDR3 in DNA: TGCGCCAGCAGCCAAGAACCCGACGGGCGGGGTTACGAGCAGTACTTC. J is TRBJ2-7 and V is TRBV4-3, with a weak D call TRBD2 (6 bases). Trimming pared 0 bases from V and 4 bases from J, leaving 16 bases between. The CDR3 spans 16 residues. Germline V lookup: CDR1 LGHNA, CDR2 YSLEER.

For the CDR3, the DNA is TGTGCCAGCAGATCTTCACAGGGAGGCACTGAAGCTTTCTTT. This sequence encodes CASRSSQGGTEAFF. The gene calls are TRBV7-2 and TRBJ1-1; D perhaps matches TRBD1 (6 bases). Germline-derived CDR1 and CDR2 are SGHTA and FQGNSA. The CDR3 runs to 14 residues. Trimming took off 6 bases at V and 4 bases at J, with 15 bases between the two ends.

The sample holds many counts of this clonotype. The V and J genes are TRBV29-1 and TRBJ2-3; no firm D call. Germline CDR1 SQVTM, CDR2 ANQGSEA. The CDR3 has 10 amino acids. V was pared by 6 bases and J by 4 bases, with 5 bases between. CDR3 in amino acids: CSVEPDTQYF. CDR3 bases: TGCAGCGTGGAGCCAGATACGCAGTATTTT.

The CDR3: CSAADGGNSPLHF. DNA for the CDR3: TGCAGTGCTGCGGACGGGGGGAATTCACCCCTCCACTTT. V usage is TRBV20-1 and J usage is TRBJ1-6; possible D gene TRBD1, 5 bases. V shed 5 bases and J shed 7 bases, with 12 bases lying between them. This CDR3 is built from 13 residues. The germline V gene encodes CDR1 DFQATT and CDR2 SNEGSKA (reference sequence).

This clonotype was seen more than once but under ten times. The chain links TRBV7-2 to TRBJ1-3, with 8 positions matching TRBD1. This CDR3 has 18 amino acids. J was trimmed by 0 bases and V by 1 base; bases with no gene match: 8. Germline loops: CDR1 SGHTA, CDR2 FQGNSA. CDR3 in DNA: TGTGCCAGCAGCTTAGTTGGTGCAGGGGGCCTCTCTGGAAACACCATATATTTT. It is translated as CASSLVGAGGLSGNTIYF.

The chain combines TRBV28 with TRBJ2-3; 7 nucleotides align to TRBD2. CDR3 length equals 17 residues. The V and J ends lost 7 bases and 4 bases, in that order; junction bases with no gene match: 17. The germline CDR1 and CDR2 sequences are MDHEN and SYDVKM. Here the CDR3 reads CASTPWRDYFFPDTQYF. The CDR3 nucleotides read TGTGCCAGCACCCCCTGGCGGGACTACTTTTTTCCAGATACGCAGTATTTT.

A few counts support this clonotype. This chain uses TRBV12-3 or TRBV12-4 with TRBJ1-3; 9 bases match TRBD1. The CDR3 length is 15 residues. Losses at the gene ends were 6 bases for V and 2 bases for J; bases not matched to a gene: 5. The CDR3 DNA is TGTGCCAGCAGCCGGACAGGGGATGCTGGAAACACCATATATTTT. Translating gives CASSRTGDAGNTIYF.

The rearrangement uses TRBV14 and TRBJ2-1; the match to TRBD1 covers 7 bases. The CDR3 contains 16 residues. From germline, CDR1 is SGHDN and CDR2 FVKESK. After removal of 0 bases from V and 8 bases from J, the junction contained 10 bases not matched to a gene. The CDR3 loop reads CASSQDRRGLVDEQFF. CDR3 nucleotides: TGTGCCAGCAGCCAAGATCGAAGGGGGCTGGTCGATGAGCAGTTCTTC.

This clonotype was counted many times. The chain has TRBV9 and TRBJ2-3, with D perhaps TRBD1 or TRBD2 (5 bases each). Between the trimmed V and J ends, which lost 0 bases and 0 bases, there was a span of 11 bases. The CDR3 has 16 residues. Germline lookup yields CDR1 SGDLS and CDR2 YYNGEE. In DNA form, the CDR3 reads TGTGCCAGCAGCGTAGGCTTGGGACGGAGCACAGATACGCAGTATTTT. Translation: CASSVGLGRSTDTQYF.

The rearrangement uses TRBV7-2 and TRBJ2-3; D not certain. From germline, CDR1 is SGHTA and CDR2 FQGNSA. The CDR3 runs to 13 residues. Trimming left V 3 bases short and J 3 bases short, with 7 bases between. This CDR3 reads CASSFKTTDTQYF. CDR3 coding DNA: TGTGCCAGCAGCTTCAAGACGACAGATACGCAGTATTTT.

The table lists this clonotype with a few counts. The V call is TRBV7-9, the J call TRBJ1-2; D remains ambiguous. Germline V gene sequence: CDR1 SEHNR, CDR2 FQNEAQ (reference sequence). This CDR3 is built from 13 residues. Trimming removed 1 base from V and 10 bases from J, with 13 bases in between. DNA for the CDR3: TGTGCCAGCAGCTTAGGTTTAACCGAGCTCTACACCTTC. It specifies CASSLGLTELYTF.

This clonotype was seen at least ten times. This rearrangement joins TRBV29-1 to TRBJ1-3, with 10 bases lining up with TRBD1. The length of the CDR3 is 13 residues. Germline trimming cut 6 bases from V and 4 bases from J; bases unmatched to any gene: 3. Germline V gives CDR1 SQVTM, CDR2 ANQGSEA. CDR3 loop: CSVRDRGGNTIYF. As DNA, the CDR3 is TGCAGCGTCCGGGACAGGGGAGGAAACACCATATATTTT.

This clonotype came up a few times. The gene calls are TRBV20-1 and TRBJ2-2; D is perhaps TRBD2 (6 bases). This CDR3 region has 16 residues. With 6 bases removed from V and 1 base from J, the gap between germline ends came to 18 bases. Germline-derived CDR1 and CDR2 are DFQATT and SNEGSKA (reference sequence). CDR3 loop: CSAPAAGSGNTGELFF. CDR3 nucleotides: TGCAGTGCCCCCGCGGCGGGTAGCGGGAACACCGGGGAGCTGTTTTTT.